One sample yielded the 25 T cell receptor beta chains listed below, sequenced in a study of control samples from healthy donors and cancer patients. Assay used: immunoSEQ multiplex PCR; TCRdb lists only in-frame clones, some missing. The table has about 140,000 clones, roughly 92% seen once; the top ten hold roughly 13%. Sequencing was done on a sample of blood. Receptor source: a man aged 40-49 years in good health.

The rearrangement links TRBV11-2 to TRBJ2-1; 9 nucleotides match TRBD1. The V segment lost 3 bases and the J segment 7 bases; nucleotides outside the gene matches: 4. The CDR3 is 14 amino acids. Germline CDR1 SGHAT, CDR2 FQNNGV. The chain's CDR3 is CASSFSGTGNEQFF. The CDR3 DNA is TGTGCCAGCAGCTTTTCCGGGACAGGGAATGAGCAGTTCTTC.

The chain uses TRBV13 and TRBJ1-1; 10 bases match TRBD1. This CDR3 has 16 residues. J gave up 3 bases and V 5 bases, and 9 bases lay outside the gene matches. CDR1 and CDR2 (germline): PRHDT, FYEKMQ (reference sequence). This CDR3 reads CASSPIRTGGDTEAFF. In DNA form, the CDR3 reads TGTGCCAGCAGCCCAATACGGACAGGGGGAGACACTGAAGCTTTCTTT.

The chain has TRBV11-2 and TRBJ2-7, with 11 bases identical to TRBD2. The trim removed 4 bases at V and 2 bases at J, leaving 4 bases unmatched. The germline gives CDR1 SGHAT, CDR2 FQNNGV. The length of the CDR3 is 15 residues. The CDR3 reads CASSWGTSGTYEQYF. Here the CDR3 DNA reads TGTGCCAGCAGCTGGGGGACTAGCGGAACCTACGAGCAGTACTTC.

V and J are TRBV11-2 and TRBJ2-7, with TRBD2 matching over 10 bases. The V and J ends lost 1 base and 4 bases, in that order; junction bases with no gene match: 7. CDR1 SGHAT and CDR2 FQNNGV come from the germline V gene. The CDR3 runs 16 residues. CDR3 DNA sequence: TGTGCCAGCAGCTTAGGCAGTCTAGCGGGGGTTTACGAGCAGTACTTC. It translates to CASSLGSLAGVYEQYF. The full variable domain, with the rest looked up from reference TRBV11-2 and TRBJ2-7, is EAGVAQSPRYKIIEKRQSVAFWCNPISGHATLYWYQQILGQGPKLLIQFQNNGVVDDSQLPKDRFSAERLKGVDSTLKIQPAKLEDSAVYLCASSLGSLAGVYEQYFGPGTRLTVT.

The J gene is TRBJ2-3, the V gene TRBV7-2; 15 bases are a match to TRBD2. The V gene end was trimmed by 5 bases and the J gene end by 5 bases; junction bases not matched to a gene: 8. Per germline, CDR1 SGHTA and CDR2 FQGNSA. This CDR3 is 17 amino acids long. CDR3 sequence: CASSPGTSGGLIDTQYF. DNA for the CDR3: TGTGCCAGCAGCCCGGGGACTAGCGGGGGGCTTATAGATACGCAGTATTTT.

The genes are TRBV4-2 and TRBJ1-6; a possible D gene is TRBD1 (5 bases). The CDR3 spans 18 residues. The germline gives CDR1 LGHNA, CDR2 YNFKEQ. The V end lost 0 bases, the J end lost 3 bases, and 15 bases lay between the germline ends. This chain's CDR3 is CASSQDLRRGHYNSPLHF. The CDR3 region has the DNA TGTGCCAGCAGCCAAGATCTCAGGCGTGGACACTATAATTCACCCCTCCACTTT.

The chain couples TRBV5-4 to TRBJ2-5; 9 bases fit TRBD1. V lost 4 bases and J lost 2; bases outside the gene matches: 6. Germline lookup yields CDR1 SGHNT and CDR2 YYREEE (reference sequence). CDR3 length: 15 residues. CDR3 DNA sequence: TGTGCCAGCAGCGCGGGACAGGGCCCTCAAGAGACCCAGTACTTC. This encodes CASSAGQGPQETQYF.

This chain connects TRBV14 to TRBJ1-2; 8 nucleotides agree with TRBD1. The CDR3 spans 15 residues. Trimming took 0 bases from V and 10 from J; bases not matched to a gene: 10. Germline V gives CDR1 SGHDN, CDR2 FVKESK. The DNA of the CDR3 is TGTGCCAGCAGCCAAGATTATAGAGACAGGGGAGACTACACCTTC. It specifies CASSQDYRDRGDYTF.

This sequence joins TRBV27 and TRBJ1-4; D gene unclear. CDR1 and CDR2 from the germline V gene are MNHEY and SMNVEV (reference sequence). V was trimmed by 6 bases and J by 0 bases, leaving 17 bases between them. The CDR3 sequence is 17 residues long. The DNA of the CDR3 is TGTGCCAGCAGGACCCGGGCTCTATTCGCAACTAATGAAAAACTGTTTTTT. Its protein is CASRTRALFATNEKLFF.

The V and J genes are TRBV3-1 (or the pseudogene TRBV3-2) and TRBJ2-5, with D maybe TRBD1 (5 bases). Trimming took off 3 bases at V and 4 bases at J, with 24 bases between the two ends. Germline CDR1 is LGHDT and CDR2 is YNNKEL (reference sequence). The CDR3 has 18 amino acids. CDR3: CASSHKVMLQAFSETQYF. CDR3 bases: TGTGCCAGCAGCCACAAAGTGATGTTACAGGCCTTTTCAGAGACCCAGTACTTC.

V is TRBV11-2 and J is TRBJ1-1; D not resolved. The V and J ends lost 3 bases and 8 bases respectively, with 10 bases between them. Germline V gene data show CDR1 as SGHAT and CDR2 as FQNNGV. This CDR3 spans 12 amino acids. CDR3 loop: CASSLSSMEAFF. DNA for the CDR3: TGTGCCAGCAGCTTGAGTTCGATGGAAGCTTTCTTT.

This rearrangement joins TRBV6-5 to TRBJ2-7, with TRBD2 identical over 12 bases. V shed 5 bases and J 3 bases; nucleotides not matched to a gene: 5. The CDR3 consists of 15 residues. From germline, CDR1 is MNHEY and CDR2 SVGAGI. The CDR3 is CASSRGTSGYYEQYF. As DNA, the CDR3 is TGTGCCAGCAGTCGCGGGACTAGCGGGTACTACGAGCAGTACTTC.

CDR3 sequence reads: CSAPPNCEQYF. The CDR3, as DNA: TGCAGTGCTCCGCCTAACTGCGAGCAGTACTTC. The V call is TRBV20-1, the J call TRBJ2-7, with unresolved D. The CDR3 length is 11 residues. From germline, CDR1 is DFQATT and CDR2 SNEGSKA (reference sequence). Trimming removed 5 bases at V and 6 bases at J, with 11 bases between.

V and J are TRBV15 and TRBJ1-1; D perhaps matches TRBD1 (5 bases). The CDR3 totals 12 residues. Between the trimmed V and J ends, which lost 3 bases and 4 bases, there was a span of 6 bases. CDR1 and CDR2 (germline): LNHNV, YYDKDF (reference sequence). The CDR3 protein is CATSSTGTEAFF. The CDR3 bases are TGTGCCACCAGCAGTACAGGCACTGAAGCTTTCTTT.

V gene TRBV7-9 combines with J gene TRBJ2-7; 7 bases line up with TRBD1. CDR1 and CDR2 from the germline V gene are SEHNR and FQNEAQ (reference sequence). Trimming at V came to 7 bases and at J to 4 bases, leaving 7 bases not matched to a gene. The CDR3 is made up of 13 amino acids. In nucleotides, the CDR3 is TGTGCCAGCAACCACAACAGGGGATACGAGCAGTACTTC. Protein product: CASNHNRGYEQYF.

The chain links TRBV24-1 to TRBJ1-4; perhaps TRBD1 as D (5 bases). The CDR3 extends over 14 amino acids. Looked up from germline, CDR1 is KGHDR and CDR2 is SFDVKD. Trimming removed 11 bases at V and 8 bases at J, with 20 bases between. The CDR3 bases are TGTGCCATCGTGGGGCGGGGCCTCAAGGAAAAACTGTTTTTT. Protein product: CAIVGRGLKEKLFF.

The chain is built from TRBV6-5 and TRBJ1-1, with D tentatively TRBD1 (6 bases). With 8 bases removed from V and 5 bases from J, the gap between germline ends came to 12 bases. From germline, CDR1 is MNHEY and CDR2 SVGAGI. The CDR3 spans 12 residues. CDR3 nucleotides: TGTGCCAGCGGGGGCGGTGGGACTGAAGCTTTCTTT. This codes for CASGGGGTEAFF.

The sample holds many counts of this clone. The rearrangement joins TRBV12-3 or TRBV12-4 to TRBJ1-5, with D hard to call. The CDR3 totals 13 residues. V was shortened by 3 bases and J by 2 bases, with 5 bases between the two germline ends. Here the CDR3 reads CASSFKGNQPQHF. The DNA of the CDR3 is TGTGCCAGCAGTTTTAAAGGCAATCAGCCCCAGCATTTT.

This rearrangement joins TRBV29-1 to TRBJ2-5, with D perhaps TRBD2 (7 bases). Trimming pared 4 bases from V and 5 bases from J, leaving 14 bases between. This CDR3 has 13 amino acids. Germline V gene sequence: CDR1 SQVTM, CDR2 ANQGSEA. CDR3 region: CSVVGGAWETQYF. In nucleotides, the CDR3 is TGCAGCGTTGTTGGGGGGGCTTGGGAGACCCAGTACTTC.

This clone was picked up a small number of times. The chain couples TRBV3-1 (or the pseudogene TRBV3-2) to TRBJ1-1; D remains ambiguous. Looked up from germline, CDR1 is LGHDT and CDR2 is YNNKEL (reference sequence). The CDR3 is 12 residues long. V lost 2 bases and J lost 7, with 8 bases in between. The CDR3 sequence: CASSQLISEAFF. The CDR3 DNA reads as TGTGCCAGCAGCCAATTAATAAGTGAAGCTTTCTTT.

This clone was counted a single time. This chain links TRBV3-1 (or the pseudogene TRBV3-2) with TRBJ2-2, with 7 bases identical to TRBD1. The V segment lost 0 bases and the J segment 5 bases; nucleotides outside the gene matches: 9. Germline V gene data show CDR1 as LGHDT and CDR2 as YNNKEL (reference sequence). The CDR3 is 17 residues long. CDR3 DNA sequence: TGTGCCAGCAGCCAAGATCTGAGGGGGCGCAAGACCGGGGAGCTGTTTTTT. Protein sequence: CASSQDLRGRKTGELFF.

The gene calls are TRBV6-1 and TRBJ1-6; D remains unclear. V was cut by 1 base and J by 15 bases, with 10 bases left in between. There are 12 residues in the CDR3. CDR1 is MNHNS, CDR2 SASEGT, per germline. The CDR3 coding sequence is TGTGCCAGCAGTGAAGAATGGAAAAACCTCCACTTT. Its translation: CASSEEWKNLHF.

The chain has TRBV7-9 and TRBJ2-2, with a weak D call TRBD2 (6 bases). The CDR3 loop spans 15 amino acids. Between the trimmed V and J ends, which lost 6 bases and 8 bases, there was a span of 19 bases. Germline loops: CDR1 SEHNR, CDR2 FQNEAQ (reference sequence). The CDR3 sequence is CASRQRDSRGGELFF. CDR3 nucleotide sequence: TGTGCCAGCAGGCAACGGGACTCCCGAGGTGGGGAGCTGTTTTTT.

This chain's CDR3 is CASSVLQGANTEAFF. As DNA, the CDR3 is TGTGCCAGCAGCGTATTACAGGGGGCTAACACTGAAGCTTTCTTT. V gene TRBV13 combines with J gene TRBJ1-1; 9 bases line up with TRBD1. The CDR3 is made up of 15 amino acids. V gave up 5 bases and J gave up 2 bases; unmatched junction bases: 6. Germline V gene lookup returns CDR1 PRHDT and CDR2 FYEKMQ (reference sequence). The complete variable domain, with remaining parts taken from reference TRBV13 and TRBJ1-1, reads AAGVIQSPRHLIKEKRETATLKCYPIPRHDTVYWYQQGPGQDPQFLISFYEKMQSDKGSIPDRFSAQQFSDYHSELNMSSLELGDSALYFCASSVLQGANTEAFFGQGTRLTVV.

The V gene is TRBV18, the J gene TRBJ1-1; the D is unclear. Trimming removed 0 bases from V and 0 bases from J, with 8 bases in between. Germline V CDR1 and CDR2: KGHSH, LQKENI. The length of the CDR3 is 15 residues. Here the CDR3 reads CASSPPGILNTEAFF. CDR3 DNA: TGTGCCAGCTCACCACCGGGGATCTTGAACACTGAAGCTTTCTTT.